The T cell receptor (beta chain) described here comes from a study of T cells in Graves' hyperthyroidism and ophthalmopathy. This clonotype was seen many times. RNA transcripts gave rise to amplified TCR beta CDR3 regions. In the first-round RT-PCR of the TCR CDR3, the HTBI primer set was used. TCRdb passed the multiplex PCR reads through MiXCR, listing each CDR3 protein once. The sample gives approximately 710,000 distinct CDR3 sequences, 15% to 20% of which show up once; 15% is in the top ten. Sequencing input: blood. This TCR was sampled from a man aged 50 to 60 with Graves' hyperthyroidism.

The chain's CDR3 is CASSLREEKLFF. The CDR3 DNA follows: TGTGCCAGCAGTCTCAGGGAGGAAAAACTGTTTTTT. The gene calls are TRBV11-2 and TRBJ1-4, with D perhaps matching TRBD1 (5 bases). This CDR3 is built from 12 residues. Per the germline V gene, CDR1 is SGHAT and CDR2 is FQNNGV. V shed 6 bases and J shed 8 bases, with 10 bases lying between them.